The T cell receptor beta chain described here comes from a study of T cell repertoires in cytomegalovirus infection. As for the study in general: The public TCR beta signatures pointed to both CMV infection and matching HLA type. General study results and limits: CMV carriers having the relevant HLA were flagged by cumulative public TCR beta family frequency.

One entry per CDR3 protein results from TCRdb running MiXCR on the reads. The sample lists about 250,000 distinct CDR3 sequences, around 6.6% seen once, with less than 7.5% in the top ten. The V end lost 6 bases, the J end lost 3 bases, and 15 bases lay between the germline ends. The germline gives CDR1 MNHEY, CDR2 SVGEGT. CDR3 length: 15 residues. This clonotype was seen ten or more times. Its matching antigen is unknown. Input material: PBMCs. J is TRBJ2-1 and V is TRBV6-2 or TRBV6-3; possibly TRBD1 for D (7 bases). The sequence was collected from a human donor in good health (CMV status not recorded). Some clones in this sample may be carry-over from other donors' samples. In DNA, the CDR3 is TGTGCCAGCAGCCCGGGGACAGCGGGCTACAATGAGCAGTTCTTC. This codes for CASSPGTAGYNEQFF.